The 17 T cell receptor beta chains in this list originate from one sample, sequenced in a study of shared clonotypes between healthy human individuals. The repertoire was sequenced with immunoSEQ multiplex PCR; TCRdb's copy has only in-frame clones and lacks some. The sample lists around 430,000 clones; around 75% were seen once. What was sequenced was PBMCs. The receptors were sampled from a woman aged 40 to 50 in good health. Some clones in this sample may be carry-over from other donors' samples.

V usage is TRBV7-9 and J usage is TRBJ1-1; 10 positions match TRBD1. V trimming: 5 bases; J trimming: 10 bases; junction bases outside the gene matches: 10. The germline CDR1 and CDR2 sequences are SEHNR and FQNEAQ (reference sequence). The CDR3 runs to 14 residues. The chain's CDR3 is CASSVYDRGQRAFF. The DNA for the CDR3 is TGTGCCAGCAGCGTGTACGACAGGGGGCAGCGAGCTTTCTTT.

Comment on this clone: This CDR3 is also generated by other DNA sequences in the sample. This chain's CDR3 is CASSLGDSSYEQYF. CDR3 nucleotide sequence: TGTGCCAGCAGCTTAGGGGACAGCTCCTACGAGCAGTACTTC. The chain couples TRBV7-9 to TRBJ2-7, with 7 bases that match TRBD1. The CDR3 is 14 residues long. The V segment lost 1 base and the J segment 0 bases; nucleotides outside the gene matches: 0. Germline V gives CDR1 SEHNR, CDR2 FQNEAQ (reference sequence).

The rearrangement uses TRBV5-6 and TRBJ2-7; D may be TRBD2 (6 bases). Germline V lookup: CDR1 SGHDT, CDR2 YYEEEE. The ends were cut back, 0 bases at V and 2 bases at J, with 9 bases in the middle. CDR3 size: 14 residues. CDR3 sequence (DNA): TGTGCCAGCAGCTTGGGCGGGATTACCTACGAGCAGTACTTC. Protein sequence: CASSLGGITYEQYF. The entire variable domain, with the rest obtained from reference TRBV5-6 and TRBJ2-7, is as follows: DAGVTQSPTHLIKTRGQQVTLRCSPKSGHDTVSWYQQALGQGPQFIFQYYEEEERQRGNFPDRFSGHQFPNYSSELNVNALLLGDSALYLCASSLGGITYEQYFGPGTRLTVT.

This clone has just a few counts. The chain uses TRBV19 and TRBJ1-2; D is unclear. The CDR3 is 13 amino acids. Germline V gene data show CDR1 as LNHDA and CDR2 as SQIVND (reference sequence). The V and J ends lost 2 bases and 2 bases respectively, with 6 bases between them. The CDR3 DNA reads as TGTGCCAGTAGTATATCCGGGAACTATGGCTACACCTTC. Its translation is CASSISGNYGYTF.

This clone was found a few times. The chain employs TRBV28 and TRBJ1-5, with 8 bases that match TRBD1. V shed 2 bases, J shed 7 bases, and the junction held 13 bases outside the gene matches. Germline values: CDR1 MDHEN, CDR2 SYDVKM. The CDR3 extends over 17 amino acids. CDR3 amino acids: CASSLASGTGGIQPQHF. The CDR3 coding sequence is TGTGCCAGCAGTTTAGCGTCGGGAACAGGGGGTATACAGCCCCAGCATTTT.

The chain combines TRBV28 with TRBJ2-7, with D perhaps assigned TRBD1 or TRBD2 (5 bases each). V was shortened by 3 bases and J by 1 base, with 13 bases between the two germline ends. Germline CDR1 is MDHEN and CDR2 is SYDVKM. This CDR3 is 15 amino acids long. The CDR3 DNA follows: TGTGCCAGCAGTTTCTCGGGACGCCGGTCCTACGAGCAGTACTTC. Its protein product is CASSFSGRRSYEQYF.

A few counts support this clone. J is TRBJ1-1 and V is TRBV30; 8 bases match TRBD1. There are 16 residues in the CDR3. Germline-derived CDR1 and CDR2 are GTSNPN and SVGIG (reference sequence). Losses at the gene ends were 3 bases for V and 2 bases for J; bases not matched to a gene: 11. The CDR3 nucleotides read TGTGCCTGGAGCCTTCGACCCGGACAGGGAAACACTGAAGCTTTCTTT. Protein sequence: CAWSLRPGQGNTEAFF. Combining the CDR3 with reference TRBV30 and TRBJ1-1 gives the whole variable domain SQTIHQWPATLVQPVGSPLSLECTVEGTSNPNLYWYRQAAGRGLQLLFYSVGIGQISSEVPQNLSASRPQDRQFILSSKKLLLSDSGFYLCAWSLRPGQGNTEAFFGQGTRLTVV.

The CDR3 here is CASSTGRQGKAGNTIYF. DNA for the CDR3: TGTGCCAGCAGTACGGGGCGACAGGGGAAGGCTGGAAACACCATATATTTT. The chain combines TRBV28 with TRBJ1-3, with 8 bases aligning to TRBD1. The V segment lost 5 bases and the J segment 2 bases; nucleotides outside the gene matches: 11. CDR1 and CDR2 (germline): MDHEN, SYDVKM. This CDR3 is 17 amino acids long.

Comment on this clone: Other DNA sequences in this specimen translate into the identical CDR3. J is TRBJ2-7 and V is TRBV28; the D gene is possibly TRBD2 (5 bases). CDR1 is MDHEN, CDR2 SYDVKM, per germline. The ends were cut back, 3 bases at V and 3 bases at J, with 6 bases in the middle. This CDR3 region has 12 residues. Written as DNA, the CDR3 is TGTGCCAGCAGTTTGGGAGTCTACGAGCAGTACTTC. It translates to CASSLGVYEQYF.

The rearrangement joins TRBV6-5 to TRBJ2-1; TRBD2 is a possible D gene (6 bases). Between the trimmed V and J ends, which lost 6 bases and 3 bases, there was a span of 15 bases. Germline V gives CDR1 MNHEY, CDR2 SVGAGI. The CDR3 has 15 residues. In DNA, the CDR3 is TGTGCCAGCAGGATTTTGGGGGAGGACTACAATGAGCAGTTCTTC. Residues: CASRILGEDYNEQFF.

This clone was seen once. The chain employs TRBV5-1 and TRBJ2-1, with 12 bases matching TRBD1. The CDR3 has 15 amino acids. Germline V gene lookup returns CDR1 SGHRS and CDR2 YFSETQ. Losses at the gene ends were 5 bases for V and 9 bases for J; bases not matched to a gene: 9. In DNA form, the CDR3 reads TGCGCCAGCAGACCAGCCGGGACAGGGGGCGCTGAGCAGTTCTTC. It encodes CASRPAGTGGAEQFF.

The gene calls are TRBV10-3 and TRBJ2-2; D not resolved. V shed 0 bases and J shed 1 base, with 15 bases lying between them. The CDR3 contains 18 residues. CDR1 is ENHRY and CDR2 is SYGVKD in the germline V gene. This CDR3 reads CAISESPLPPKNTGELFF. CDR3 DNA sequence: TGTGCCATCAGTGAGTCGCCTCTTCCCCCCAAGAACACCGGGGAGCTGTTTTTT.

Only one count was recorded for this clone. The V and J genes are TRBV11-3 and TRBJ2-1, with 14 bases matching TRBD2. The V and J ends lost 5 bases and 10 bases, in that order; junction bases with no gene match: 7. There are 15 residues in the CDR3. CDR1 SGHNT and CDR2 YENEEA come from the germline V gene. CDR3 nucleotide sequence: TGTGCCAGCAGCCCCGGGACTAGCGGGAGTTGGGAGCAGTTCTTC. It translates to CASSPGTSGSWEQFF.

V usage is TRBV2 and J usage is TRBJ1-5; possibly TRBD1 for D (6 bases). CDR1 and CDR2 from the germline V gene are SNHLY and FYNNEI. With 8 bases removed from V and 7 bases from J, the gap between germline ends came to 18 bases. The CDR3 has 14 residues. For the CDR3, the DNA is TGTGCCAGCGGAATAGGGGGACCTAGGCAGCCCCAGCATTTT. It specifies CASGIGGPRQPQHF.

In this sample, this clone turned up once. The chain combines TRBV29-1 with TRBJ2-5, with D tentatively TRBD2 (6 bases). Per the germline V gene, CDR1 is SQVTM and CDR2 is ANQGSEA. Trimming took 4 bases from V and 2 from J, leaving 11 bases between them. This CDR3 is 13 amino acids long. The CDR3: CSVGGGAQETQYF. In DNA, the CDR3 is TGCAGCGTTGGCGGCGGGGCGCAAGAGACCCAGTACTTC.

The chain recombines TRBV7-6 with TRBJ2-1; D assignment may be TRBD1 or TRBD2 (5 bases each). The V gene's germline CDR1 is SGHVS and CDR2 FNYEAQ. V lost 5 bases, J lost 2 bases, and 22 bases lay in between. This CDR3 region has 18 residues. CDR3 sequence reads: CASSPYATGTRTYNEQFF. CDR3 bases: TGTGCCAGCAGCCCTTACGCCACCGGGACCCGAACCTACAATGAGCAGTTCTTC.

This clone is a singleton in its sample. This sequence joins TRBV27 and TRBJ2-1; TRBD2 might be the D (5 bases). V dropped 6 bases and J dropped 0 bases, with 9 bases sitting between them. Germline V gene lookup returns CDR1 MNHEY and CDR2 SMNVEV (reference sequence). The CDR3 is made up of 14 amino acids. CDR3 sequence (DNA): TGTGCCAGCAGAAGTGGGAGCTCCTACAATGAGCAGTTCTTC. It specifies CASRSGSSYNEQFF.